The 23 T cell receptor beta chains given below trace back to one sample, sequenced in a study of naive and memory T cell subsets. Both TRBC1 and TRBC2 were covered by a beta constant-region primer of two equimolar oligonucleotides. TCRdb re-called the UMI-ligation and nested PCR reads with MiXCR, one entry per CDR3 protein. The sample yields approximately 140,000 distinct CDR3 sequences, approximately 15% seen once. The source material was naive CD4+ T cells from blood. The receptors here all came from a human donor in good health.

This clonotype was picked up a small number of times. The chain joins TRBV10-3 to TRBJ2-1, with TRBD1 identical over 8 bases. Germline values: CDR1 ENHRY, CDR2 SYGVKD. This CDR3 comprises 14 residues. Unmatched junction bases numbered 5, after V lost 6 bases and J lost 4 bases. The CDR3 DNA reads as TGTGCCATCAGCGGACAGGGCACTTACAATGAGCAGTTCTTC. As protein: CAISGQGTYNEQFF.

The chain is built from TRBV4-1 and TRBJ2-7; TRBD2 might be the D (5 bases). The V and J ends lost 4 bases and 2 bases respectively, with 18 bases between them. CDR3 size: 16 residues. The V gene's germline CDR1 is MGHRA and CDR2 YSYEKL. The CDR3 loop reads CASSPPGRRIPYEQYF. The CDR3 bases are TGCGCCAGCAGCCCGCCTGGACGGAGGATTCCCTACGAGCAGTACTTC.

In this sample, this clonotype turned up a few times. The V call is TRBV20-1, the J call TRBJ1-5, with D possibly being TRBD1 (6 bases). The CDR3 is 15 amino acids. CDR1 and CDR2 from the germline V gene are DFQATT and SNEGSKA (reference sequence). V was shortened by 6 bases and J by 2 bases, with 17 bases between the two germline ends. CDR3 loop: CSAKGGASGNQPQHF. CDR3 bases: TGCAGTGCCAAAGGGGGGGCGAGCGGCAATCAGCCCCAGCATTTT.

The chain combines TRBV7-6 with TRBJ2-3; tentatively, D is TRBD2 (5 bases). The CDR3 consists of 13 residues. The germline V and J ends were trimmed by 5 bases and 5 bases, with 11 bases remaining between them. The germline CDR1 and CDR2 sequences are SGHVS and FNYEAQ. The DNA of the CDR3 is TGTGCCAGCAGCGTACGGGGTGGAGATACGCAGTATTTT. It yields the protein CASSVRGGDTQYF. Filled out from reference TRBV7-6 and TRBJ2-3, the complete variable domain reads GAGVSQSPRYKVTKRGQDVALRCDPISGHVSLYWYRQALGQGPEFLTYFNYEAQQDKSGLPNDRFSAERPEGSISTLTIQRTEQRDSAMYRCASSVRGGDTQYFGPGTRLTVL.

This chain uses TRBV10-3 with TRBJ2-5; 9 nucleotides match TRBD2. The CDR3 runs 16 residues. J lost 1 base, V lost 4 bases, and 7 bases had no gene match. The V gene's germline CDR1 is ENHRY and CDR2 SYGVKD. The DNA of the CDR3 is TGTGCCATCAGTGTAAGGCGGGGGGGGACCCAAGAGACCCAGTACTTC. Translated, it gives CAISVRRGGTQETQYF.

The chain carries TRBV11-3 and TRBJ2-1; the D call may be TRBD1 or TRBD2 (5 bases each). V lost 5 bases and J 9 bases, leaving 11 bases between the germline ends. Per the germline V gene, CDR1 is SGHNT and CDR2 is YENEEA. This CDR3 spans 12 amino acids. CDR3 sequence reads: CASSIGTTEQFF. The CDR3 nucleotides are TGTGCCAGCAGCATTGGGACCACTGAGCAGTTCTTC.

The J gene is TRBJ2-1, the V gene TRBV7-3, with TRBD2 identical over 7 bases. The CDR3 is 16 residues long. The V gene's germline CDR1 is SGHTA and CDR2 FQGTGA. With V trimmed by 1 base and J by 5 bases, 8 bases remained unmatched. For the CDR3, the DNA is TGTGCCAGCAGCTTAAGCGGACTAGGGTCTGACAATGAGCAGTTCTTC. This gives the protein CASSLSGLGSDNEQFF.

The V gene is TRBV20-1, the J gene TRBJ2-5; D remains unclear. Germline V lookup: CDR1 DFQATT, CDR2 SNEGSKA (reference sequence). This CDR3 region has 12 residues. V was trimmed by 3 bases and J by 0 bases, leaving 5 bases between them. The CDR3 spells CSASDNQETQYF. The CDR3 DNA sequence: TGCAGTGCTAGTGATAACCAAGAGACCCAGTACTTC.

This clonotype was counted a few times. Here the CDR3 DNA reads TGCAGTGCTAGAATTCCACGTTTTTACGAGCAGTACTTC. It translates to CSARIPRFYEQYF. The rearrangement joins TRBV20-1 to TRBJ2-7; D call uncertain. The length of the CDR3 is 13 residues. The germline V gene encodes CDR1 DFQATT and CDR2 SNEGSKA (reference sequence). V was cut by 2 bases and J by 4 bases, with 12 bases left in between.

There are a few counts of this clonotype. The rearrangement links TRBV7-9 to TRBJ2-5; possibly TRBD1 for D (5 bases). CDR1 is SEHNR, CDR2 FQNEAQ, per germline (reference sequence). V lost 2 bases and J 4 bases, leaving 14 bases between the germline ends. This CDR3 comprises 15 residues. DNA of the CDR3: TGTGCCAGCAGCTTAAATGAAGGGGCAGTAGAGACCCAGTACTTC. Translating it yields CASSLNEGAVETQYF. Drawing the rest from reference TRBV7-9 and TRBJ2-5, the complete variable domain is DTGVSQNPRHKITKRGQNVTFRCDPISEHNRLYWYRQTLGQGPEFLTYFQNEAQLEKSRLLSDRFSAERPKGSFSTLEIQRTEQGDSAMYLCASSLNEGAVETQYFGPGTRLLVL.

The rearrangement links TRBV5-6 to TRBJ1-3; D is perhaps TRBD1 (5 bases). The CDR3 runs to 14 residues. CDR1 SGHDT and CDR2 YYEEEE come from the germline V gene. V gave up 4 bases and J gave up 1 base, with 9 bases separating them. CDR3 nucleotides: TGTGCCAGCAGCATTACAGGATCTGGAAACACCATATATTTT. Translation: CASSITGSGNTIYF.

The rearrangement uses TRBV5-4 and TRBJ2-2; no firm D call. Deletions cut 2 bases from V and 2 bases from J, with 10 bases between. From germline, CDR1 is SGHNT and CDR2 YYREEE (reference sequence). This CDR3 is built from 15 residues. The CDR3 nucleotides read TGTGCCAGCAGCTTTGAGATTTCTAACACCGGGGAGCTGTTTTTT. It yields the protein CASSFEISNTGELFF.

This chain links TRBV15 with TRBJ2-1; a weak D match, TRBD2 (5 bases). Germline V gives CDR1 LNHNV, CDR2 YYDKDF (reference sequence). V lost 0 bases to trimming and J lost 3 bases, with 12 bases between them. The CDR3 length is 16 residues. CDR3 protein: CATSRDRSGNYNEQFF. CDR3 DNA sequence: TGTGCCACCAGCAGAGACCGGAGCGGTAACTACAATGAGCAGTTCTTC.

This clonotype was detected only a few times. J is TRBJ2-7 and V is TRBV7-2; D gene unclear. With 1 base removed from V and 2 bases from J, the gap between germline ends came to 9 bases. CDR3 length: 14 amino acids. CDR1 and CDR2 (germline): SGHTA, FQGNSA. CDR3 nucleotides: TGTGCCAGCAGCTTAGGTCCAGACGCCTACGAGCAGTACTTC. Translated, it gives CASSLGPDAYEQYF.

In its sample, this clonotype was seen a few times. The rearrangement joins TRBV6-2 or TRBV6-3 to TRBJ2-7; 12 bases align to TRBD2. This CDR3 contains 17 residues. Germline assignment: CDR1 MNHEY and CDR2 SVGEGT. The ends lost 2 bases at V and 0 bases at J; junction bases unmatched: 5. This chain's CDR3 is CASSYRTSGANSYEQYF. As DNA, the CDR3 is TGTGCCAGCAGTTACCGGACTAGCGGGGCGAACTCCTACGAGCAGTACTTC.

The CDR3 coding sequence is TGCGCCAGCAGCGGAGACAGATCTGGGGCCAACGTCCTGACTTTC. Protein: CASSGDRSGANVLTF. The gene calls are TRBV5-1 and TRBJ2-6; weak D call: TRBD1 (5 bases). Germline CDR1 reads SGHRS; CDR2 reads YFSETQ. This CDR3 region has 15 residues. V was cut by 4 bases and J by 1 base, with 9 bases left in between.

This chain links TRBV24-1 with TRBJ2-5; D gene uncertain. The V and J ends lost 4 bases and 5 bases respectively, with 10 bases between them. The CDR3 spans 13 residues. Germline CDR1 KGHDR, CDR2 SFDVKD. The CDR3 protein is CATSERLGETQYF. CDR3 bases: TGTGCCACCAGTGAGAGGCTGGGTGAGACCCAGTACTTC.

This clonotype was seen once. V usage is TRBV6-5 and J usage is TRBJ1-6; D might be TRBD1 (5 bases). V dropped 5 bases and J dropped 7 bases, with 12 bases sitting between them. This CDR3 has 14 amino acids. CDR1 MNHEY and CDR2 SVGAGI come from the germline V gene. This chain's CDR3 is CASSPWGRNSPLHF. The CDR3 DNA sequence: TGTGCCAGCAGTCCGTGGGGACGGAATTCACCCCTCCACTTT.

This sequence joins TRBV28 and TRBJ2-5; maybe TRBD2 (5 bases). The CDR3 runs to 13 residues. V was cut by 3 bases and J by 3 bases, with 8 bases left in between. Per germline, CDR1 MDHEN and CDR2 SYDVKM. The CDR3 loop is CASSFSGKETQYF. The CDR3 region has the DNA TGTGCCAGCAGTTTCTCGGGGAAAGAGACCCAGTACTTC.

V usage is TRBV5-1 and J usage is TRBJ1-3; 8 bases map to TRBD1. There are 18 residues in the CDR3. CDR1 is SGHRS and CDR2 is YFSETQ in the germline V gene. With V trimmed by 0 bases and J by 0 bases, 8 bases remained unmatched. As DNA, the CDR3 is TGCGCCAGCAGCTTGGTTCCGAGACAGGGGCACTCTGGAAACACCATATATTTT. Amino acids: CASSLVPRQGHSGNTIYF.

CDR3 DNA: TGTGCCAGCAGCTTGATAACTACACACACCGGGGAGCTGTTTTTT. Protein product: CASSLITTHTGELFF. This chain joins TRBV5-6 and TRBJ2-2; D is unresolved. Trimming cost V 1 base and J 3 bases, with 10 bases left between them. Per the germline V gene, CDR1 is SGHDT and CDR2 is YYEEEE. The CDR3 has 15 amino acids.

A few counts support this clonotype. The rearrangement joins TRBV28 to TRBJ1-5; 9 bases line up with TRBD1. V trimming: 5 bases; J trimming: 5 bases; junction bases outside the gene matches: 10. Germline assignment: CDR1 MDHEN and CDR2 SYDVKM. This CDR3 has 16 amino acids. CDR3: CASSPTGQGNHQPQHF. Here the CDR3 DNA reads TGTGCCAGCAGTCCAACCGGACAGGGGAACCATCAGCCCCAGCATTTT.

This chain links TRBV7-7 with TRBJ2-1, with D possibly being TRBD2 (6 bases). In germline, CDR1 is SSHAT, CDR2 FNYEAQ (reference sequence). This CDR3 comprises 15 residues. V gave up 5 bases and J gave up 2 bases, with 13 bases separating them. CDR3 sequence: CASSPRERTYNEQFF. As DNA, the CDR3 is TGTGCCAGCAGCCCGCGGGAACGGACCTACAATGAGCAGTTCTTC.